The clone carrying this TCR beta chain was observed a few times. The antigen is undetermined. These data are taken from a study of beta chain features in type 1 diabetes. Study conclusions and caveats: VDJ junctions sequenced from type 1 diabetes patients showed fewer insertions and more deletions. Among patients with Type 1 diabetes, TCRB CDR3s were moderately but significantly shorter in every one of the four CD4+ subsets. Among patients, naive, central memory and Treg TCRB repertoires appeared more similar than among healthy donors.

Based on CD45RO/CCR7/CD25/CD127/CD95/CD27, CD4+ regulatory, stem cell-like memory, naive and central memory cells were sorted. V was pared by 5 bases and J by 1 base, with 3 bases between. In germline, CDR1 is PRHDT, CDR2 FYEKMQ (reference sequence). The CDR3 extends over 11 amino acids. Expressed TCRB transcripts were sequenced because the isolated RNA had all been reverse transcribed beforehand. Here immunoSEQ multiplex PCR was the method, and the copy in TCRdb shows in-frame clones only, minus some. The sample contains around 150,000 clones, 7.5% to 9.5% of which appear only once. This clonotype originated in a woman under 30 with type 1 diabetes. J is TRBJ2-7 and V is TRBV13, with unresolved D. The sample was central memory CD4+ T cells from blood. The DNA for the CDR3 is TGTGCCAGCAGCGAGTCCTACGAGCAGTACTTC. Translated: CASSESYEQYF. Full variable domain (remainder filled in from reference TRBV13 and TRBJ2-7): AAGVIQSPRHLIKEKRETATLKCYPIPRHDTVYWYQQGPGQDPQFLISFYEKMQSDKGSIPDRFSAQQFSDYHSELNMSSLELGDSALYFCASSESYEQYFGPGTRLTVT.